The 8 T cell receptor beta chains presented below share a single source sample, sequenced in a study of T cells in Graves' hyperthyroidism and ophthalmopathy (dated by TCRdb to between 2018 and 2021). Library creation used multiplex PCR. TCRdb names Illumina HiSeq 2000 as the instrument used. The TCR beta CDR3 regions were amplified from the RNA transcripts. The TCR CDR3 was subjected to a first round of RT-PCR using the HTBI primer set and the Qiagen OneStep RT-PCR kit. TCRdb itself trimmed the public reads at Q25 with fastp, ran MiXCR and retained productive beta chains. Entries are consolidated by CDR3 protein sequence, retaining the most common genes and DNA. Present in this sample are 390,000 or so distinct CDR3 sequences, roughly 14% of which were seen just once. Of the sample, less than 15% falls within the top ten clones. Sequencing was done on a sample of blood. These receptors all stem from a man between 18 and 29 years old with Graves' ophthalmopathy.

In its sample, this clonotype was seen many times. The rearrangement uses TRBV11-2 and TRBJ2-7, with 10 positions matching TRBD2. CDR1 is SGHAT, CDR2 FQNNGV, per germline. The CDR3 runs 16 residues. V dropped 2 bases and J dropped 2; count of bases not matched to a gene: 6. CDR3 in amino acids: CASSLTWTSGPYEQYF. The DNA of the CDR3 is TGTGCCAGCAGCTTAACTTGGACTAGCGGACCCTACGAGCAGTACTTC.

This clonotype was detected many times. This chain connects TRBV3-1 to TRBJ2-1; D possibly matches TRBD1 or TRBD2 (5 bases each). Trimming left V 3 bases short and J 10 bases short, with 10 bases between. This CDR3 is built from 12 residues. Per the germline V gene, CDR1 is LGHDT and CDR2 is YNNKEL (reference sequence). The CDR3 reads CASSQAGTEQFF. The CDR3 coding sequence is TGTGCCAGCAGCCAGGCTGGGACGGAGCAGTTCTTC.

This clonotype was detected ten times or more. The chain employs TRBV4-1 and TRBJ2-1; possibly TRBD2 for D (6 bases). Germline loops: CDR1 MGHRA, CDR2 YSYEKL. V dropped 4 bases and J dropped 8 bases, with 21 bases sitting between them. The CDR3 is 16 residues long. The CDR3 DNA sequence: TGCGCCAGCAGCCTGGGGGATGCCGGGAGTTTTGATGAGCAGTTCTTC. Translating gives CASSLGDAGSFDEQFF.

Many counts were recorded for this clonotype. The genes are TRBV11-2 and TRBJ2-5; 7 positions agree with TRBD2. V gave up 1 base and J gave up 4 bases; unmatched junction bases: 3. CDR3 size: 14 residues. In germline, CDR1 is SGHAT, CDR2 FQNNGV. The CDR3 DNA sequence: TGTGCCAGCAGCTTAGCCCCGGGGGGAGAGACCCAGTACTTC. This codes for CASSLAPGGETQYF.

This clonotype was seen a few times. The CDR3 region is CASSPGVSQETQYF. The CDR3 DNA reads as TGTGCCAGCTCTCCGGGTGTGTCCCAAGAGACCCAGTACTTC. The V and J genes are TRBV18 and TRBJ2-5; D gene unclear. The V gene lost 6 bases and the J gene lost 1 base, with 12 bases spanning the gap. Germline values: CDR1 KGHSH, CDR2 LQKENI. This CDR3 is built from 14 residues. Looking up the rest from reference TRBV18 and TRBJ2-5 gives the full variable domain: NAGVMQNPRHLVRRRGQEARLRCSPMKGHSHVYWYRQLPEEGLKFMVYLQKENIIDESGMPKERFSAEFPKEGPSILRIQQVVRGDSAAYFCASSPGVSQETQYFGPGTRLLVL.

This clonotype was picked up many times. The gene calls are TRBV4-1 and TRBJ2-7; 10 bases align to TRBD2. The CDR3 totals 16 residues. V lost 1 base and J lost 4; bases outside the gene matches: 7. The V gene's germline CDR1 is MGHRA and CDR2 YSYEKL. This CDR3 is CASSQGLAGASYEQYF. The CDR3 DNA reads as TGCGCCAGCAGCCAAGGGCTAGCGGGAGCGTCTTACGAGCAGTACTTC.

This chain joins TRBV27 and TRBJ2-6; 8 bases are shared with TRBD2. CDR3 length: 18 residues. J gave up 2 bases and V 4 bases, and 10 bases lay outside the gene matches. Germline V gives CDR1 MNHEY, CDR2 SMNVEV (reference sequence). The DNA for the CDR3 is TGTGCCAGCAGTTCCCCCCCGGGGGGGACGGCTGGGGCCAACGTCCTGACTTTC. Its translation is CASSSPPGGTAGANVLTF.

The CDR3 sequence: CASSGDHRGGNEQFF. CDR3 in DNA: TGCGCCAGCAGCGGCGACCATCGGGGGGGGAATGAGCAGTTCTTC. The chain employs TRBV5-1 and TRBJ2-1, with 8 nucleotides matching TRBD2. This CDR3 is 15 amino acids long. Germline trimming cut 4 bases from V and 7 bases from J; bases unmatched to any gene: 10. In germline, CDR1 is SGHRS, CDR2 YFSETQ.